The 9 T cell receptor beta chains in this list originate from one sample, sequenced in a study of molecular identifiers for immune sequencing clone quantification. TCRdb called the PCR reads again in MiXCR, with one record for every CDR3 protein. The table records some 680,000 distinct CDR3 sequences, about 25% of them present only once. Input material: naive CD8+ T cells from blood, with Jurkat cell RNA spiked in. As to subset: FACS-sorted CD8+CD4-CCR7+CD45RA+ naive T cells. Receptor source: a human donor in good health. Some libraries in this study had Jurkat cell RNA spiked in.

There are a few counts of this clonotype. The CDR3 region has the DNA TGTGCCAGCAGTTTAGGTTATGGCTTGGGGGACTACGGGAATCAGCCCCAGCATTTT. Translating gives CASSLGYGLGDYGNQPQHF. This chain joins TRBV28 and TRBJ1-5; D perhaps matches TRBD1 (5 bases). V was cut by 2 bases and J by 4 bases, with 24 bases left in between. Per the germline V gene, CDR1 is MDHEN and CDR2 is SYDVKM. The CDR3 loop spans 19 amino acids.

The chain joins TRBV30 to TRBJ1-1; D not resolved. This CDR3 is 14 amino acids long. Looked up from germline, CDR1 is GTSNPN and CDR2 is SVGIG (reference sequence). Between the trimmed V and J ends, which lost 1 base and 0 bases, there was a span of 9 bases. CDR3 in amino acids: CAWSATTMNTEAFF. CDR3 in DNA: TGTGCCTGGAGTGCGACAACTATGAACACTGAAGCTTTCTTT.

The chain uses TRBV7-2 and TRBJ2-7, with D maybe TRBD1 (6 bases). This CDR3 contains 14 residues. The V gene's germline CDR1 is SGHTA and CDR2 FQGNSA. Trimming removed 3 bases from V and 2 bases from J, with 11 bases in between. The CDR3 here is CASSFYRDPYEQYF. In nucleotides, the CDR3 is TGTGCCAGCAGCTTCTACAGGGACCCCTACGAGCAGTACTTC.

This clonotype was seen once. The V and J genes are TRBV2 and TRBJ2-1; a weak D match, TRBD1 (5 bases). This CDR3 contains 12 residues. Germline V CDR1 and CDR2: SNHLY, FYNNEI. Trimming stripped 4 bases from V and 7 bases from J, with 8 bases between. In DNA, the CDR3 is TGTGCCAGCAGTGGACAGTCGAATGAGCAGTTCTTC. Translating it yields CASSGQSNEQFF. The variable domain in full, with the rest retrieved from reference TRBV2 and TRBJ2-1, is EPEVTQTPSHQVTQMGQEVILRCVPISNHLYFYWYRQILGQKVEFLVSFYNNEISEKSEIFDDQFSVERPDGSNFTLKIRSTKLEDSAMYFCASSGQSNEQFFGPGTRLTVL.

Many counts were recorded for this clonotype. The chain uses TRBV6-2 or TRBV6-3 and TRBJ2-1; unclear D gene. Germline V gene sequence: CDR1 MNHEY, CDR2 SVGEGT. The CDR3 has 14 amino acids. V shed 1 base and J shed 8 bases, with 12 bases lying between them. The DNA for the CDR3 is TGTGCCAGCAGTTACTATACCCTACCCGATGAGCAGTTCTTC. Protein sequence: CASSYYTLPDEQFF.

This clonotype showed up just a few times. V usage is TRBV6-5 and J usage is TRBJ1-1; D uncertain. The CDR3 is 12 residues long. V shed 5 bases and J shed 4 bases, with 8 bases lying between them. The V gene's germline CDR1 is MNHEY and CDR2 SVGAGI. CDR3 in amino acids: CASSHIGTEAFF. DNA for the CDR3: TGTGCCAGCAGTCACATTGGCACTGAAGCTTTCTTT.

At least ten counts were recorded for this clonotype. The CDR3, as DNA: TGTGCCAGCAGTTACCAGAACGGACGGGGTGAAGCTTTCTTT. Translating gives CASSYQNGRGEAFF. The rearrangement uses TRBV6-2 or TRBV6-3 and TRBJ1-1; D is uncertain. Germline V CDR1 and CDR2: MNHEY, SVGEGT. CDR3 length equals 14 residues. Trimming removed 2 bases from V and 7 bases from J, with 14 bases in between.

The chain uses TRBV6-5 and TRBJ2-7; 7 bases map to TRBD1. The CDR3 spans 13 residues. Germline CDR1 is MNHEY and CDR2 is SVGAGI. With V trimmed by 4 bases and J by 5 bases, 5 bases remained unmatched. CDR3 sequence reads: CASSLRGQDEQYF. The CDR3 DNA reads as TGTGCCAGCAGTTTGAGGGGGCAGGACGAGCAGTACTTC.

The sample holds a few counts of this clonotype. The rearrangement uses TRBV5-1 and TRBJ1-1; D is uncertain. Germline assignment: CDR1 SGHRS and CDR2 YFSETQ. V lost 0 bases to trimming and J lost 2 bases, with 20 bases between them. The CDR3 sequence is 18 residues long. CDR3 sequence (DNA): TGCGCCAGCAGCTTGGAATGGCAGGCCGGGGTGGTTAACACTGAAGCTTTCTTT. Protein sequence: CASSLEWQAGVVNTEAFF.